A single T cell receptor (beta chain) is shown here with its context. As yet, its antigen is unknown. These data originate in a study of beta chain features in type 1 diabetes. Study results and caveats: Fewer junction insertions and more nucleotide deletions appeared in type 1 diabetes patients.

V lost 1 base to trimming and J lost 4 bases, with 19 bases between them. Germline assignment: CDR1 SGHVS and CDR2 FNYEAQ. There are 17 residues in the CDR3. Reverse transcribing all isolated RNA meant expressed TCRB transcripts were sequenced. The average read count of naive, central memory and regulatory T cell samples was approximately 3.5 million. The table came from immunoSEQ multiplex PCR; TCRdb's copy has only in-frame clones and leaves some out. Among hundreds of thousands of clones listed, less than 20% were seen once. There was one heparinised blood draw per donor, averaging around 0.11 L. The V gene is TRBV7-6, the J gene TRBJ1-2; no clear D gene. Source material: naive CD4+ T cells from blood. The TCR sequence derives from a man aged 18-30 years in good health. Here the CDR3 DNA reads TGTGCCAGCAGCTTAGGGGGTCCTAAACTCACGACCTATGGCTACACCTTC. Protein: CASSLGGPKLTTYGYTF.